This T cell receptor (beta chain) was sequenced in a study of technical replicates of blood from several donors. The table came from immunoSEQ multiplex PCR; TCRdb's copy has only in-frame clones and leaves some out. The table records roughly 68,000 clones, roughly 90% of them present only once. Germline CDR1 is GTSNPN and CDR2 is SVGIG (reference sequence). The CDR3 runs to 14 residues. This chain links TRBV30 with TRBJ2-6, with D hard to call. Source material: PBMCs. The clonotype originates from a human donor in good health. Some clones in this sample may be carry-over from other donors' samples. The CDR3 spells CALYQRSGANVLTF. The CDR3 nucleotides read TGTGCGCTCTACCAGAGGTCTGGGGCCAACGTCCTGACTTTC.